Listed below are T cell receptor beta chains from one sample, sequenced in a study of blood T cells in healthy people across ages. TCRdb itself ran the 5' RACE reads through MiXCR, one entry per CDR3 protein. Among more than 500,000 distinct CDR3 sequences, about 29% were seen once, and the ten largest hold 3% to 4%. The sample also formed part of further work on T cells of mothers and their children.

The sequenced material came from blood. The origin of the receptors is a boy between 2 and 10 years old in good health. Both conserved end residues are part of each CDR3.

v_call: TRBV28; cdr3_length: 13; cdr3_aa: CASTLPGEVGYTF
v_call: TRBV5-1; cdr3_length: 16; cdr3_aa: CASSLEGVSSYNEQFF
v_call: TRBV5-4; cdr3_length: 16; cdr3_aa: CASSSGTGIVNTEAFF
v_call: TRBV12-3/TRBV12-4; cdr3_length: 13; cdr3_aa: CASSLGSGFEQYF
v_call: TRBV5-5; cdr3_length: 17; cdr3_aa: CASSLTGLPTLSYGYTF
v_call: TRBV20-1; cdr3_length: 13; cdr3_aa: CSASQPPENIQYF
v_call: TRBV29-1; cdr3_length: 14; cdr3_aa: CSGTGDATNEKLFF
v_call: TRBV12-3/TRBV12-4; cdr3_length: 12; cdr3_aa: CASSRMSYEQYF
v_call: TRBV5-1; cdr3_length: 12; cdr3_aa: CASSLTSDEQFF
v_call: TRBV5-5; cdr3_length: 15; cdr3_aa: CASTWTLTSSYEQYF
v_call: TRBV7-2; cdr3_length: 15; cdr3_aa: CASSGYRALSYGYTF
v_call: TRBV20-1; cdr3_length: 15; cdr3_aa: CSASKGLSTLSEQYF
v_call: TRBV5-1; cdr3_length: 15; cdr3_aa: CASSTTRARTDTQYF
v_call: TRBV4-3; cdr3_length: 19; cdr3_aa: CASSQGSGRARRAKNIQYF
v_call: TRBV29-1; cdr3_length: 11; cdr3_aa: CSVGTQETQYF
v_call: TRBV24-1; cdr3_length: 16; cdr3_aa: CATSDSTLGGRTTQYF
v_call: TRBV6-5; cdr3_length: 14; cdr3_aa: CASTTESRGGGYTF
v_call: TRBV4-3; cdr3_length: 15; cdr3_aa: CASSQELQGASGYTF
v_call: TRBV29-1; cdr3_length: 13; cdr3_aa: CSVEGPGAYEQYF
v_call: TRBV10-3; cdr3_length: 12; cdr3_aa: CAIRPRNYGYTF
v_call: TRBV12-3/TRBV12-4; cdr3_length: 15; cdr3_aa: CASSNPSGTGGGYTF
v_call: TRBV12-5; cdr3_length: 18; cdr3_aa: CASGFVQGTEPTNEKLFF
v_call: TRBV5-1; cdr3_length: 12; cdr3_aa: CAGSRGQGEQFF
v_call: TRBV11-2; cdr3_length: 20; cdr3_aa: CASSLVRWMTSGRASYEQYF
v_call: TRBV7-2; cdr3_length: 16; cdr3_aa: CASSSQAGTENYGYTF
v_call: TRBV20-1; cdr3_length: 14; cdr3_aa: CSARSRTRAGGYTF
v_call: TRBV27; cdr3_length: 12; cdr3_aa: CASSLYGYEQYF
v_call: TRBV29-1; cdr3_length: 13; cdr3_aa: CSVEQGYKETQYF
v_call: TRBV6-6; cdr3_length: 14; cdr3_aa: CASSYARPNTEAFF
v_call: TRBV30; cdr3_length: 13; cdr3_aa: CAWSGRRQETQYF
v_call: TRBV5-1; cdr3_length: 15; cdr3_aa: CASSLLYPSTDTQYF
v_call: TRBV6-5; cdr3_length: 16; cdr3_aa: CASSYRRTGGLATQYF
v_call: TRBV7-9; cdr3_length: 13; cdr3_aa: CASSPDRVETQYF
v_call: TRBV7-2; cdr3_length: 14; cdr3_aa: CATVGSGGWDEQFF
v_call: TRBV7-9; cdr3_length: 15; cdr3_aa: CASSRDGTGLHEQFF
v_call: TRBV20-1; cdr3_length: 14; cdr3_aa: CSARDEEGPTEAFF
v_call: TRBV7-6; cdr3_length: 16; cdr3_aa: CASSLAGGGVGTEAFF
v_call: TRBV6-2/TRBV6-3; cdr3_length: 15; cdr3_aa: CASSRQGTGPYEQYF